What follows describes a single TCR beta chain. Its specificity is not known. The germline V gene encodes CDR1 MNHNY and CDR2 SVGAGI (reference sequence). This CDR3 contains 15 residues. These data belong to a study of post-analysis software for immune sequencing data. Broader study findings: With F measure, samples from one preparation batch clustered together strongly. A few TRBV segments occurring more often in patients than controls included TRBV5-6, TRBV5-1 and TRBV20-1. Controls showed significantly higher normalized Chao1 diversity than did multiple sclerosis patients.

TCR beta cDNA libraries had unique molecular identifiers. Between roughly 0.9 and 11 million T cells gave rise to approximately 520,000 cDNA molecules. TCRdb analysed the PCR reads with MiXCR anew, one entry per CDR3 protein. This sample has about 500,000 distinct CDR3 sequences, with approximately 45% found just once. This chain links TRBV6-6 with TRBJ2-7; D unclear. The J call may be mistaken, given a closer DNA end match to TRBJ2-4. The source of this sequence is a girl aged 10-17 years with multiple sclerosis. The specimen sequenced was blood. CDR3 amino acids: CASSYSQFGKNIQYF. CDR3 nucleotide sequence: TGTGCCAGCAGTTACAGCCAGTTTGGCAAAAACATTCAGTACTTC.